This is a list of T cell receptor beta chains from one sample in a study of shared clonotypes between healthy human individuals. Sequencing was performed with immunoSEQ multiplex PCR; in TCRdb, only in-frame clones are kept and a portion is missing. Of millions of clones in the sample, just over 90% are singletons; the top ten hold 0.11% to 0.15%. The sequenced material came from naive CD4+ T cells sorted from blood. The receptors shown here come from a young man in good health. Each CDR3 is given with its conserved first and last residue. Fields, in order: D gene, V gene, clone size, J gene, CDR3 protein, CDR3 DNA. D genes are given only for firm matches. Expanded clones are given a class, and other clones once, few, many or no size at all.

>TRBD2|TRBV7-8|NA|TRBJ2-5
CASSSRGLAGWETQYF
TGTGCCAGCAGCTCTAGGGGACTAGCGGGATGGGAGACCCAGTACTTC
>TRBD1|TRBV30|NA|TRBJ2-4
CAWSRTGGDIQYF
TGTGCCTGGAGTAGGACAGGGGGAGACATTCAGTACTTC
>TRBD2|TRBV7-9|NA|TRBJ2-1
CASSLAGGGAGNEQFF
TGTGCCAGCAGCTTAGCTGGCGGGGGGGCCGGGAATGAGCAGTTCTTC
>NA|TRBV5-4|NA|TRBJ1-2
CASSLDGGANYGYTF
TGTGCCAGCAGCTTGGATGGGGGTGCAAACTATGGCTACACCTTC
>NA|TRBV9|NA|TRBJ1-2
CASSRRQPVDGYTF
TGTGCCAGCAGCCGGAGACAGCCGGTCGATGGCTACACCTTC
>NA|TRBV19|NA|TRBJ1-2
CASSVAHNSNYGYTF
TGTGCCAGTAGCGTTGCGCACAACTCGAACTATGGCTACACCTTC
>NA|TRBV7-9|NA|TRBJ1-5
CASSPGQHNQPQHF
TGTGCCAGCAGCCCGGGCCAGCACAATCAGCCCCAGCATTTT
>TRBD1|TRBV5-1|NA|TRBJ2-5
CASGPGTAQETQYF
TGCGCCAGCGGCCCCGGGACAGCCCAAGAGACCCAGTACTTC
>TRBD2|TRBV28|NA|TRBJ2-7
CASSSWGLAGVPSSYEQYF
TGTGCCAGCAGTTCATGGGGACTAGCGGGGGTTCCAAGCTCCTACGAGCAGTACTTC
>NA|TRBV2|NA|TRBJ1-3
CASNREAGNTIYF
TGTGCCAGCAACAGGGAAGCTGGAAACACCATATATTTT
>TRBD2|TRBV10-3|NA|TRBJ2-1
CAISSSGRNEQFF
TGTGCCATCAGCTCTAGCGGGCGGAATGAGCAGTTCTTC
>NA|TRBV2|NA|TRBJ2-3
CASSRGQIGGTDTQYF
TGTGCCAGCAGTCGCGGACAGATCGGGGGCACAGATACGCAGTATTTT
>NA|TRBV6-5|NA|TRBJ2-7
CASSYVGTSYEQYF
TGTGCCAGCAGTTACGTCGGGACCTCCTACGAGCAGTACTTC
>NA|TRBV7-9|NA|TRBJ1-1
CASSLAANTEAFF
TGTGCCAGCAGCTTGGCGGCAAACACTGAAGCTTTCTTT
>NA|TRBV30|once|TRBJ2-7
CAWSVSASRGEYF
TGTGCCTGGAGTGTTAGTGCCTCTAGGGGGGAGTACTTC
>NA|TRBV18|NA|TRBJ1-4
CASSPSYQLNEKLFF
TGTGCCAGCTCACCATCGTATCAGCTGAATGAAAAACTGTTTTTT
>TRBD2|TRBV18|NA|TRBJ2-1
CASSPESGGANEQFF
TGTGCCAGCTCACCGGAGAGCGGGGGGGCAAATGAGCAGTTCTTC
>NA|TRBV11-2|once|TRBJ1-1
CASSLRGRGVTEAFF
TGTGCCAGCAGCTTAAGGGGCAGAGGGGTTACTGAAGCTTTCTTT
>TRBD2|TRBV5-4|NA|TRBJ2-1
CASSPGLAGVHGDEQFF
TGTGCCAGCAGCCCCGGACTAGCGGGAGTCCACGGGGATGAGCAGTTCTTC
>NA|TRBV11-2|NA|TRBJ2-2
CASSLVRGLAGELFF
TGTGCCAGCAGCTTAGTGAGGGGGTTAGCCGGGGAGCTGTTTTTT
>TRBD1|TRBV5-4|NA|TRBJ2-1
CASSSRTGSSYNEQFF
TGTGCCAGCAGCTCCCGGACAGGGAGCTCCTACAATGAGCAGTTCTTC
>TRBD1|TRBV7-2|NA|TRBJ2-7
CASSPWTGFSYEQYF
TGTGCCAGCAGCCCATGGACAGGGTTCTCCTACGAGCAGTACTTC
>TRBD2|TRBV5-4|few|TRBJ2-2
CASSPGTSKNTGELFF
TGTGCCAGCTCCCCCGGGACTAGCAAGAACACCGGGGAGCTGTTTTTT
>NA|TRBV7-9|NA|TRBJ1-3
CASSSSGGSGNTIYF
TGTGCCAGCAGCTCTAGCGGGGGCTCTGGAAACACCATATATTTT
>NA|TRBV7-9|few|TRBJ1-1
CASSLSPTQNTEAFF
TGTGCCAGCAGCTTAAGCCCGACACAGAACACTGAAGCTTTCTTT
>NA|TRBV23-1|NA|TRBJ1-5
CASGAQGKDNQPQHF
TGCGCCAGCGGCGCACAGGGAAAAGACAATCAGCCCCAGCATTTT
>NA|TRBV7-9|few|TRBJ1-2
CASSLTENYGYTF
TGTGCCAGCAGTCTGACTGAGAACTATGGCTACACCTTC
>NA|TRBV11-1|NA|TRBJ1-3
CAIIGGSSGNTIYF
TGTGCCATAATCGGGGGCAGCTCTGGAAACACCATATATTTT
>NA|TRBV18|NA|TRBJ2-1
CASSPRGSNNEQFF
TGTGCCAGCTCACCAAGAGGGTCCAACAATGAGCAGTTCTTC
>NA|TRBV18|NA|TRBJ2-7
CASSATGEQYF
TGTGCCAGCTCAGCGACAGGTGAGCAGTACTTC
>TRBD2|TRBV7-2|NA|TRBJ2-7
CASSILAGGPYEQYF
TGTGCCAGCAGCATACTAGCGGGAGGCCCCTACGAGCAGTACTTC
>TRBD1|TRBV5-1|NA|TRBJ2-7
CASSLGQVGYEQYF
TGCGCCAGCAGCCTGGGACAGGTTGGCTACGAGCAGTACTTC
>NA|TRBV7-2|NA|TRBJ2-7
CASSLSLVQGLVGQYF
TGTGCCAGCAGCTTATCGTTGGTCCAGGGCCTTGTTGGGCAGTACTTC
>NA|TRBV19|NA|TRBJ1-2
CASSIPLGGYTF
TGTGCCAGTAGTATACCCCTGGGGGGCTACACCTTC
>NA|TRBV6-1|NA|TRBJ2-3
CASSVQGPPTDTQYF
TGTGCCAGCAGTGTCCAGGGACCCCCCACAGATACGCAGTATTTT
>NA|TRBV7-9|NA|TRBJ2-2
CASSLPVTTRATGELFF
TGTGCCAGCAGCTTACCTGTCACAACCAGGGCCACCGGGGAGCTGTTTTTT
>TRBD1|TRBV5-4|NA|TRBJ2-2
CASSARDRISGTGELFF
TGTGCCAGCAGCGCCCGGGACAGGATTTCGGGCACCGGGGAGCTGTTTTTT
>NA|TRBV7-9|NA|TRBJ2-5
CASSFLGGRRETQYF
TGTGCCAGCAGCTTCCTCGGGGGGCGAAGGGAGACCCAGTACTTC
>NA|TRBV25-1|NA|TRBJ2-4
CASSEGQLAKNIQYF
TGTGCCAGCAGTGAGGGACAACTAGCCAAAAACATTCAGTACTTC
>NA|TRBV7-9|NA|TRBJ1-2
CASSPREGPWGYTF
TGTGCCAGCAGCCCTCGAGAAGGACCTTGGGGCTACACCTTC
>TRBD1|TRBV19|NA|TRBJ1-1
CASSIVHPDRGWITEAFF
TGTGCCAGTAGTATTGTGCACCCCGACAGGGGTTGGATCACTGAAGCTTTCTTT
>TRBD1|TRBV29-1|NA|TRBJ2-1
CSDRQGIYEQFF
TGCAGCGACCGACAGGGAATCTATGAGCAGTTCTTC
>NA|TRBV5-4|NA|TRBJ1-5
CASSLAGSGDQPQHF
TGTGCCAGCAGCTTGGCCGGGTCAGGGGATCAGCCCCAGCATTTT
>NA|TRBV10-2|NA|TRBJ2-1
CASSDSYNEQFF
TGCGCCAGCAGTGACAGCTACAATGAGCAGTTCTTC
>NA|TRBV18|NA|TRBJ2-7
CASSPQRQVTGGEQYF
TGTGCCAGCTCACCACAGAGACAGGTGACGGGGGGCGAGCAGTACTTC
>NA|TRBV6-1|once|TRBJ2-7
CASSEQALGEQYF
TGTGCCAGCAGTGAACAGGCCCTCGGTGAGCAGTACTTC
>NA|TRBV10-1|NA|TRBJ1-1
CASSSGTSNTEAFF
TGCGCCAGCAGTTCTGGGACCTCGAACACTGAAGCTTTCTTT
>NA|TRBV6-1|NA|TRBJ1-1
CASSRTNLQGTEAFF
TGTGCCAGCAGTAGAACAAACTTGCAGGGGACTGAAGCTTTCTTT
>NA|TRBV28|NA|TRBJ2-5
CASTLMSPSEGLSSETQYF
TGTGCCAGCACTTTAATGAGTCCTAGCGAGGGTTTGAGTTCGGAGACCCAGTACTTC
>NA|TRBV10-2|NA|TRBJ2-2
CASSEGAVNTGELFF
TGCGCCAGCAGTGAGGGGGCAGTGAACACCGGGGAGCTGTTTTTT